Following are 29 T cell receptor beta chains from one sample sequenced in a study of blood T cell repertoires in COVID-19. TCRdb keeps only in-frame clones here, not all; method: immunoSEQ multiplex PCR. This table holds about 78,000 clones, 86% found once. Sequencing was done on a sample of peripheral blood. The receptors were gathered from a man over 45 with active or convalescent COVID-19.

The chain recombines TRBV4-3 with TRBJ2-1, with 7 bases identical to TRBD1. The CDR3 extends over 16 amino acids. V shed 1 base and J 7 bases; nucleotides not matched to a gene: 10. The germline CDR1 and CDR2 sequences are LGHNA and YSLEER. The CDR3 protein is CASSQVGRGRGNEQFF. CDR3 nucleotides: TGCGCCAGCAGCCAAGTAGGCAGGGGCAGGGGGAATGAGCAGTTCTTC.

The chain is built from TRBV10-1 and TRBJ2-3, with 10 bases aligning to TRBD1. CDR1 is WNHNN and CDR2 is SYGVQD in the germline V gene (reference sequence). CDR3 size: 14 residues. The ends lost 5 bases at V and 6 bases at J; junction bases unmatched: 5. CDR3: CASSTGQGVDTQYF. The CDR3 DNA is TGCGCCAGCAGTACTGGACAGGGGGTTGATACGCAGTATTTT.

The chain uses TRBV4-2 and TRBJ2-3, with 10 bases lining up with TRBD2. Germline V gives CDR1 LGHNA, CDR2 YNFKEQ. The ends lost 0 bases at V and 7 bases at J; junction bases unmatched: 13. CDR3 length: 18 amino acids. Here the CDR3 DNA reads TGTGCCAGCAGCCAAGATCGGAGCGGGGGGGCCGGGGGATATACGCAGTATTTT. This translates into CASSQDRSGGAGGYTQYF.

The CDR3 nucleotides read TGTGCCTGGAGTGTTGGGCAGGGGAGCGAGCAGTACTTC. It yields the protein CAWSVGQGSEQYF. V and J are TRBV30 and TRBJ2-7; D may be TRBD1 (6 bases). The CDR3 length is 13 residues. Trimming cost V 0 bases and J 6 bases, with 12 bases left between them. The V gene's germline CDR1 is GTSNPN and CDR2 SVGIG (reference sequence).

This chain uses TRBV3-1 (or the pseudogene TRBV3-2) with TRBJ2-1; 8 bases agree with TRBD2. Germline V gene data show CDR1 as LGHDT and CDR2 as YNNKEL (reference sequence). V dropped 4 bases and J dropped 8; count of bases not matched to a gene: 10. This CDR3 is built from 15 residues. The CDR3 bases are TGTGCCAGCAGCCCCAGCGGGGGCCTTTTTGATGAGCAGTTCTTC. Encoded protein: CASSPSGGLFDEQFF.

This CDR3 reads CASSLDRGVEKLFF. Written as DNA, the CDR3 is TGTGCCAGCAGTTTAGACAGGGGGGTTGAAAAACTGTTTTTT. This sequence joins TRBV27 and TRBJ1-4; 9 bases agree with TRBD1. Per the germline V gene, CDR1 is MNHEY and CDR2 is SMNVEV (reference sequence). V shed 2 bases and J 7 bases; nucleotides not matched to a gene: 2. CDR3 length: 14 amino acids.

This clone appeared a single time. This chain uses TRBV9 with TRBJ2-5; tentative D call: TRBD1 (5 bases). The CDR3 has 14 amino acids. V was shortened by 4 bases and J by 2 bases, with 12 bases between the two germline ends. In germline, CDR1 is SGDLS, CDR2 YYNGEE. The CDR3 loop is CASSTRTRQETQYF. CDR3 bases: TGTGCCAGCAGCACACGGACACGTCAAGAGACCCAGTACTTC.

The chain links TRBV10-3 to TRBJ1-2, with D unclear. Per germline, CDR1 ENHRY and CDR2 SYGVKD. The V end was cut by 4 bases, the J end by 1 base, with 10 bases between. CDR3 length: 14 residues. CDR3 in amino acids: CAISGATDNYGYTF. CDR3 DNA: TGTGCCATCAGTGGGGCGACGGATAACTATGGCTACACCTTC.

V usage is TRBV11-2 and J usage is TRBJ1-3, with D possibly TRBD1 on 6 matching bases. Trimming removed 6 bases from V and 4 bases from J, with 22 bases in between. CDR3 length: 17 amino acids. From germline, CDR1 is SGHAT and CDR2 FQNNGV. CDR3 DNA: TGTGCCAGCAGTTACTTGAAGGCTACAGGGCGAGGAAACACCATATATTTT. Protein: CASSYLKATGRGNTIYF.

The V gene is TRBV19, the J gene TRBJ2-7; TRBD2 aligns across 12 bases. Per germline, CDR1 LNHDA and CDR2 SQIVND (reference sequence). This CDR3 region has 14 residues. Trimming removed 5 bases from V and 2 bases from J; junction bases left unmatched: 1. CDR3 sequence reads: CASSASGGAYEQYV. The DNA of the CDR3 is TGTGCCAGTAGTGCTAGCGGGGGGGCCTACGAGCAGTACGTC.

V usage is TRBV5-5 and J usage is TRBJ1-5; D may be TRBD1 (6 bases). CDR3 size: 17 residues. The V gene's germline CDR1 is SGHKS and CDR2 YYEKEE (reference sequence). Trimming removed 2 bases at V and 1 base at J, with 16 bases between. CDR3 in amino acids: CASSFGQGIGSNQPQHF. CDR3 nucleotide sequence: TGTGCCAGCAGCTTCGGTCAGGGGATTGGCAGCAATCAGCCCCAGCATTTT.

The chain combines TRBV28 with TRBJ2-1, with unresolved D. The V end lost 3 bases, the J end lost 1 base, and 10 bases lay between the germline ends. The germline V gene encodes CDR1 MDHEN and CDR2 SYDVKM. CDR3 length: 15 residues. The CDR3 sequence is CASSFGSVSYNEQFF. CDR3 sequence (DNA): TGTGCCAGCAGTTTTGGTTCAGTATCCTACAATGAGCAGTTCTTC. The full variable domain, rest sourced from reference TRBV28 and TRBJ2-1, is DVKVTQSSRYLVKRTGEKVFLECVQDMDHENMFWYRQDPGLGLRLIYFSYDVKMKEKGDIPEGYSVSREKKERFSLILESASTNQTSMYLCASSFGSVSYNEQFFGPGTRLTVL.

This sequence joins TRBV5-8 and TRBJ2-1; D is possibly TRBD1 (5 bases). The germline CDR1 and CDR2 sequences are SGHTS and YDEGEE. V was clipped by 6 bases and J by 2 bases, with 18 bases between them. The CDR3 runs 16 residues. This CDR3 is CASISSRGVTYNEQFF. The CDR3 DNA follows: TGTGCCAGCATCTCTAGTAGGGGTGTTACCTACAATGAGCAGTTCTTC.

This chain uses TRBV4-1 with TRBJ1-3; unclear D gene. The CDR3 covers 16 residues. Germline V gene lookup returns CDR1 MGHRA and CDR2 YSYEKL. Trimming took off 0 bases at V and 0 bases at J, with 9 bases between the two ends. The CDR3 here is CASSQDGEASGNTIYF. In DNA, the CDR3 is TGCGCCAGCAGCCAAGATGGAGAGGCCTCTGGAAACACCATATATTTT.

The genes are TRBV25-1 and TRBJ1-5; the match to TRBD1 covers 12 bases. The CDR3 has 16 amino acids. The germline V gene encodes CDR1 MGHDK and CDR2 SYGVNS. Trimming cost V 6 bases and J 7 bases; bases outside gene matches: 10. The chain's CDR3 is CASSPPGTGGGQPQHF. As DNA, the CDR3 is TGTGCCAGCAGCCCTCCCGGGACAGGGGGCGGACAGCCCCAGCATTTT.

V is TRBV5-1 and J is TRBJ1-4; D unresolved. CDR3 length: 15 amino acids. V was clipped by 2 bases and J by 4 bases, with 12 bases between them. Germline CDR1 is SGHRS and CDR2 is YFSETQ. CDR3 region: CASSLSSGDNEKLFF. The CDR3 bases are TGCGCCAGCAGCTTATCTTCCGGGGATAATGAAAAACTGTTTTTT.

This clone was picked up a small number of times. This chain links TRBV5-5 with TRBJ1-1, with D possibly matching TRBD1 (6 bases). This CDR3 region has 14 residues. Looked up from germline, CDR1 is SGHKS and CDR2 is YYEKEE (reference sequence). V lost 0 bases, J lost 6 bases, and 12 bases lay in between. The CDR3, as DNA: TGTGCCAGCAGCTTGGCTTGGGGGCGGCCTGAAGCTTTCTTT. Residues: CASSLAWGRPEAFF.

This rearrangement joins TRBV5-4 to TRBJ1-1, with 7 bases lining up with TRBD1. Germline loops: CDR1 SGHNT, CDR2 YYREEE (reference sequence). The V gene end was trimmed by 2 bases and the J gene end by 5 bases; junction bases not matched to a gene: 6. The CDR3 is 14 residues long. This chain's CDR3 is CASSFQGVGTEAFF. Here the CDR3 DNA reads TGTGCCAGCAGCTTTCAGGGGGTGGGGACTGAAGCTTTCTTT.

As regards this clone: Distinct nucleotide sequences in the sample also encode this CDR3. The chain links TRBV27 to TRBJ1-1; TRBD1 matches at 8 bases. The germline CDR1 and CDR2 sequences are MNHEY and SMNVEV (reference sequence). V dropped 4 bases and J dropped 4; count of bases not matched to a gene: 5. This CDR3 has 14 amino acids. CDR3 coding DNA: TGTGCCAGCAGTTCCCAAACAGGGGGCACTGAAGCTTTCTTT. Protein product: CASSSQTGGTEAFF.

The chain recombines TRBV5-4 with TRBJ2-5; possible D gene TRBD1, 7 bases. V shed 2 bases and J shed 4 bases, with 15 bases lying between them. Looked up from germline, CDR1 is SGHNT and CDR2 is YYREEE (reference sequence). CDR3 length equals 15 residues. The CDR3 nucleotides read TGTGCCAGCAGCTTTGCGGGACAGTCAACAGAGACCCAGTACTTC. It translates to CASSFAGQSTETQYF.

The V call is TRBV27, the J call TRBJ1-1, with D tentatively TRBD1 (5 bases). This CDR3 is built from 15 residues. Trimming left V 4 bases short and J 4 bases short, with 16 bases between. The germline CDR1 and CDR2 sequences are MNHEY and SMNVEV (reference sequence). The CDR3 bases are TGTGCCAGCAGTTGGACACCCACGCTATCCACTGAAGCTTTCTTT. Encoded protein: CASSWTPTLSTEAFF.

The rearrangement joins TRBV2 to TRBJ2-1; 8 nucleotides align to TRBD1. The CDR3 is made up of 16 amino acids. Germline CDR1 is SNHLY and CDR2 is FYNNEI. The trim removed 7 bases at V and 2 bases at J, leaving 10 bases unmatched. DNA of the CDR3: TGTGCCAGCATGAAGCGTACGGGACAGGCCTACAATGAGCAGTTCTTC. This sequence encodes CASMKRTGQAYNEQFF.

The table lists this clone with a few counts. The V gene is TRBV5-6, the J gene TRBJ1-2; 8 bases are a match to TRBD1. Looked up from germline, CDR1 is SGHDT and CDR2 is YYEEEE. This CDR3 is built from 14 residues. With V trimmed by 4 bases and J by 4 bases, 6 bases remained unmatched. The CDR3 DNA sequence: TGTGCCAGCAGCCTCGGGACAGGCATCTATGGCTACACCTTC. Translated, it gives CASSLGTGIYGYTF.

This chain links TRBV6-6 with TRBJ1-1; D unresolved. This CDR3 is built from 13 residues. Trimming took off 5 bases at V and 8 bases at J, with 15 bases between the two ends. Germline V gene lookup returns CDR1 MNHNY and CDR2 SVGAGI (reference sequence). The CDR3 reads CASSHQSPSEAFF. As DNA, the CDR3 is TGTGCCAGCAGTCATCAATCACCGAGCGAAGCTTTCTTT.

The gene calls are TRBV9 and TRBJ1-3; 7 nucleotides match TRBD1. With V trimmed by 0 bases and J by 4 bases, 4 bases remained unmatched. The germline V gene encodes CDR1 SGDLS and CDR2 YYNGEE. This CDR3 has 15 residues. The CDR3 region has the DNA TGTGCCAGCAGCGTAGAAGGGGGCCTCGGAAACACCATATATTTT. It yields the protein CASSVEGGLGNTIYF.

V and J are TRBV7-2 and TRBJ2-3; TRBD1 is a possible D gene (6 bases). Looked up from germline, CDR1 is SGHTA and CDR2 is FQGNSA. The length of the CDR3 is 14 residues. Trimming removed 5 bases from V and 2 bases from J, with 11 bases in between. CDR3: CASSMGQNTDTQYF. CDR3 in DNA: TGTGCCAGCAGCATGGGACAAAACACAGATACGCAGTATTTT. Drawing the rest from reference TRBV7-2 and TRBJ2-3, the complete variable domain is GAGVSQSPSNKVTEKGKDVELRCDPISGHTALYWYRQSLGQGLEFLIYFQGNSAPDKSGLPSDRFSAERTGGSVSTLTIQRTQQEDSAVYLCASSMGQNTDTQYFGPGTRLTVL.

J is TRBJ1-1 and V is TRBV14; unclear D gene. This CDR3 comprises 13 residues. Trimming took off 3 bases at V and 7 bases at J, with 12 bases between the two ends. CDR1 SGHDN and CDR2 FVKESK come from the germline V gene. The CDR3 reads CASSHHSRGEAFF. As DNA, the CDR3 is TGTGCCAGCAGCCACCACAGTCGGGGTGAAGCTTTCTTT.

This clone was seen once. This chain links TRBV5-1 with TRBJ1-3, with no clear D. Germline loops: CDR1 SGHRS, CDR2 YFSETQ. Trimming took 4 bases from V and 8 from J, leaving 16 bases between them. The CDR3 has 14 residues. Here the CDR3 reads CASSQVGREHTIYF. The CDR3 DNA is TGCGCCAGCAGCCAAGTTGGGCGGGAGCACACCATATATTTT.

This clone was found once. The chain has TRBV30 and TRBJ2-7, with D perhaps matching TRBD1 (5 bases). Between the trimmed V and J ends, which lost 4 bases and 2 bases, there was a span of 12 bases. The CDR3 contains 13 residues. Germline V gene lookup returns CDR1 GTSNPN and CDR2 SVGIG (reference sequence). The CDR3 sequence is CAWNRIKAYEQYF. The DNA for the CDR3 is TGTGCCTGGAACAGGATTAAAGCCTACGAGCAGTACTTC. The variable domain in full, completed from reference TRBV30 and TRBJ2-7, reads SQTIHQWPATLVQPVGSPLSLECTVEGTSNPNLYWYRQAAGRGLQLLFYSVGIGQISSEVPQNLSASRPQDRQFILSSKKLLLSDSGFYLCAWNRIKAYEQYFGPGTRLTVT.